The T cell receptor beta chain under discussion was sequenced for a study of identical twins. With 2 bases clipped from V and 10 bases from J, the junction kept 5 bases outside the gene matches. This CDR3 contains 13 residues. Germline loops: CDR1 LGHDT, CDR2 YNNKEL (reference sequence). Overall study findings and caveats: A lower insertion count was a feature of abundant cord blood beta clonotypes, with no such feature in memory repertoires.

A word on this clonotype: Its antigen is unidentified.

A template switching step contributed a universal primer site, while unique molecular identifiers were present in the cDNA. Each CDR3 protein is one row after TCRdb ran MiXCR on the 5' RACE reads. Of about 1.7 million distinct CDR3 sequences listed, around 33% are singletons. The clonotype originates from a newborn girl in good health. The sample consisted of cord blood. The genes are TRBV3-1 and TRBJ2-3, with 8 bases fitting TRBD1. CDR3 loop: CASSQSLQGAQYF. The CDR3 DNA follows: TGTGCCAGCAGCCAAAGCCTACAGGGGGCGCAGTATTTT.